These 32 T cell receptor beta chains came from one sample sequenced in a study of CD8 T cells in Susac syndrome. It was with random hexamers that roughly 0.45 to 1 ug RNA was reverse transcribed. TCRdb re-called the immunoSEQ multiplex PCR reads through MiXCR, storing one row per CDR3 protein. The sample lists 120,000 or so distinct CDR3 sequences; over 90% were seen once. The sequenced sample consisted of CD4+ T cells from PBMCs. Source of these receptors: a human donor in good health.

This chain uses TRBV6-1 with TRBJ1-4, with D unclear. CDR3 length equals 18 residues. Germline V gene data show CDR1 as MNHNS and CDR2 as SASEGT. Trimming cost V 6 bases and J 8 bases, with 28 bases left between them. For the CDR3, the DNA is TGTGCCAGCAGCCTTAGCGGGCCAATCCAATCCCAATACGAAAAACTGTTTTTT. Encoded protein: CASSLSGPIQSQYEKLFF.

For the CDR3, the DNA is TGTGCCAGCAGCCAAGATGGGACAGGGGGCGCCTCTGGCTACACCTTC. This codes for CASSQDGTGGASGYTF. The chain employs TRBV3-1 and TRBJ1-2; 12 bases match TRBD1. Germline V gene sequence: CDR1 LGHDT, CDR2 YNNKEL (reference sequence). Unmatched junction bases numbered 6, after V lost 0 bases and J lost 7 bases. CDR3 size: 16 residues. Drawing the rest from reference TRBV3-1 and TRBJ1-2, the complete variable domain is DTAVSQTPKYLVTQMGNDKSIKCEQNLGHDTMYWYKQDSKKFLKIMFSYNNKELIINETVPNRFSPKSPDKAHLNLHINSLELGDSAVYFCASSQDGTGGASGYTFGSGTRLTVV.

The chain links TRBV28 to TRBJ2-5; 14 positions agree with TRBD2. Germline-derived CDR1 and CDR2 are MDHEN and SYDVKM. With V trimmed by 2 bases and J by 5 bases, 10 bases remained unmatched. The CDR3 length is 18 residues. In DNA form, the CDR3 reads TGTGCCAGCAGTTTAAGGTCGGGACTAGCGGGAGCAGGGGAGACCCAGTACTTC. Translated, it gives CASSLRSGLAGAGETQYF.

The chain combines TRBV7-2 with TRBJ2-7; D call uncertain. CDR3 length equals 12 residues. CDR1 and CDR2 from the germline V gene are SGHTA and FQGNSA. V was trimmed by 1 base and J by 9 bases, leaving 10 bases between them. CDR3 region: CASSLGVELQYF. CDR3 nucleotides: TGTGCCAGCAGCTTAGGAGTGGAGCTGCAGTACTTC.

The chain joins TRBV6-6 to TRBJ1-1, with 12 bases matching TRBD1. This CDR3 region has 13 residues. With V trimmed by 4 bases and J by 9 bases, 3 bases remained unmatched. Germline V gene lookup returns CDR1 MNHNY and CDR2 SVGAGI (reference sequence). This chain's CDR3 is CASSLGQGAQAFF. The DNA of the CDR3 is TGTGCCAGCAGTTTGGGACAGGGGGCGCAAGCTTTCTTT.

This clonotype showed up just once. The chain links TRBV19 to TRBJ1-5; D unresolved. CDR3 length equals 14 residues. The V gene's germline CDR1 is LNHDA and CDR2 SQIVND (reference sequence). V was clipped by 7 bases and J by 5 bases, with 15 bases between them. The DNA for the CDR3 is TGTGCCAGTAATGGGAACCCGGGGTATCAGCCCCAGCATTTT. It specifies CASNGNPGYQPQHF.

The CDR3 protein is CASSEPGPKAFF. CDR3 in DNA: TGTGCCAGCAGTGAACCGGGACCCAAAGCTTTCTTT. The chain has TRBV28 and TRBJ1-1, with a possible D match to TRBD1 (5 bases). The germline V gene encodes CDR1 MDHEN and CDR2 SYDVKM. The CDR3 spans 12 residues. V lost 5 bases and J 9 bases, leaving 13 bases between the germline ends.

The CDR3 sequence: CASSPWTRGGGRGYEQYF. The CDR3 DNA follows: TGTGCCAGTAGTCCCTGGACAAGGGGCGGCGGGAGAGGCTACGAGCAGTACTTC. The chain links TRBV19 to TRBJ2-7, with 7 positions matching TRBD2. Germline CDR1 reads LNHDA; CDR2 reads SQIVND (reference sequence). Trimming removed 5 bases from V and 3 bases from J; junction bases left unmatched: 19. CDR3 size: 18 residues.

The J gene is TRBJ2-7, the V gene TRBV29-1; TRBD1 agrees at 7 bases. Germline trimming cut 7 bases from V and 6 bases from J; bases unmatched to any gene: 15. Germline CDR1 is SQVTM and CDR2 is ANQGSEA. This CDR3 spans 14 amino acids. The CDR3 here is CSAGTARSGGEQYF. The CDR3 DNA follows: TGCAGCGCTGGGACAGCTCGATCGGGTGGCGAGCAGTACTTC.

This chain joins TRBV12-3 or TRBV12-4 and TRBJ1-1; 7 nucleotides match TRBD1. The CDR3 is made up of 16 amino acids. The V segment lost 4 bases and the J segment 3 bases; nucleotides outside the gene matches: 11. Written as DNA, the CDR3 is TGTGCCAGCAGTTACCTAGATTCAGGGGGATACACTGAAGCTTTCTTT. It specifies CASSYLDSGGYTEAFF.

The rearrangement joins TRBV5-4 to TRBJ2-1, with D perhaps TRBD1 (6 bases). V was shortened by 0 bases and J by 4 bases, with 14 bases between the two germline ends. The CDR3 covers 16 residues. CDR1 is SGHNT, CDR2 YYREEE, per germline (reference sequence). This CDR3 is CASSLGGPAGYNEQFF. CDR3 nucleotides: TGTGCCAGCAGCTTGGGGGGGCCCGCCGGATACAATGAGCAGTTCTTC. Together with reference TRBV5-4 and TRBJ2-1, the CDR3 gives the full variable domain: ETGVTQSPTHLIKTRGQQVTLRCSSQSGHNTVSWYQQALGQGPQFIFQYYREEENGRGNFPPRFSGLQFPNYSSELNVNALELDDSALYLCASSLGGPAGYNEQFFGPGTRLTVL.

The CDR3 nucleotides read TGTGCCAGCTCACCACCAGTCTGGCCTGAAGCTTTCTTT. Protein: CASSPPVWPEAFF. This chain links TRBV18 with TRBJ1-1; no firm D call. Trimming cost V 0 bases and J 6 bases, with 8 bases left between them. The CDR3 sequence is 13 residues long. Germline V gene lookup returns CDR1 KGHSH and CDR2 LQKENI.

The chain joins TRBV4-1 to TRBJ1-2, with D tentatively TRBD1 (5 bases). This CDR3 contains 14 residues. The germline gives CDR1 MGHRA, CDR2 YSYEKL. The V and J ends lost 1 base and 8 bases respectively, with 14 bases between them. CDR3 sequence (DNA): TGCGCCAGCAGCCAAGCCCACCGGGGGGACGGCTACACCTTC. It encodes CASSQAHRGDGYTF.

The rearrangement links TRBV18 to TRBJ2-1; a possible D gene is TRBD1 (5 bases). Germline CDR1 reads KGHSH; CDR2 reads LQKENI. V shed 5 bases and J shed 0 bases, with 17 bases lying between them. The CDR3 extends over 17 amino acids. This chain's CDR3 is CASSTRPGLLSYNEQFF. DNA of the CDR3: TGTGCCAGCTCAACACGCCCAGGGCTCCTCTCCTACAATGAGCAGTTCTTC.

The CDR3 sequence is CASKDRAVGQPQHF. The CDR3 DNA sequence: TGTGCCAGCAAAGACAGGGCGGTCGGGCAGCCCCAGCATTTT. The rearrangement links TRBV2 to TRBJ1-5, with 7 bases that match TRBD1. This CDR3 region has 14 residues. The V segment lost 7 bases and the J segment 7 bases; nucleotides outside the gene matches: 10. Germline V gene lookup returns CDR1 SNHLY and CDR2 FYNNEI.

This chain joins TRBV29-1 and TRBJ1-1, with 8 bases identical to TRBD1. Germline CDR1 SQVTM, CDR2 ANQGSEA. The CDR3 runs 11 residues. Written as DNA, the CDR3 is TGCACCGGACAGGGGAACACTGAAGCTTTCTTT. It translates to CTGQGNTEAFF. The full variable domain, completed using reference TRBV29-1 and TRBJ1-1, is SAVISQKPSRDICQRGTSLTIQCQVDSQVTMMFWYRQQPGQSLTLIATANQGSEATYESGFVIDKFPISRPNLTFSTLTVSNMSPEDSSIYLCTGQGNTEAFFGQGTRLTVV.

V is TRBV3-1 and J is TRBJ2-7, with 7 positions matching TRBD1. The CDR3 has 14 residues. With 4 bases clipped from V and 6 bases from J, the junction kept 9 bases outside the gene matches. Germline CDR1 is LGHDT and CDR2 is YNNKEL (reference sequence). The CDR3: CASSPRTGRGEQYF. Here the CDR3 DNA reads TGTGCCAGCAGCCCTCGGACAGGTCGTGGCGAGCAGTACTTC.

The rearrangement joins TRBV20-1 to TRBJ2-7; D unresolved. This CDR3 is 14 amino acids long. The V end lost 0 bases, the J end lost 2 bases, and 11 bases lay between the germline ends. Germline V gives CDR1 DFQATT, CDR2 SNEGSKA (reference sequence). CDR3 residues: CSARDSRTTYEQYF. In DNA, the CDR3 is TGCAGTGCTAGAGATTCGAGGACCACCTACGAGCAGTACTTC.

The chain joins TRBV29-1 to TRBJ2-7; 9 bases match TRBD1. V lost 6 bases, J lost 3 bases, and 6 bases stayed unmatched. Germline loops: CDR1 SQVTM, CDR2 ANQGSEA. CDR3 length equals 13 residues. In DNA form, the CDR3 reads TGCAGCGTCGGGGACAGGGCAATCTACGAGCAGTACTTC. It translates to CSVGDRAIYEQYF.

V gene TRBV19 combines with J gene TRBJ2-5; 11 bases are a match to TRBD2. CDR3 length: 15 amino acids. Germline loops: CDR1 LNHDA, CDR2 SQIVND (reference sequence). V gave up 6 bases and J gave up 2 bases; unmatched junction bases: 5. CDR3 sequence (DNA): TGTGCCAGTAGGCCGGGACTAGCGGTTCAAGAGACCCAGTACTTC. It translates to CASRPGLAVQETQYF.

V is TRBV3-1 and J is TRBJ2-3; D gene uncertain. Germline V gene lookup returns CDR1 LGHDT and CDR2 YNNKEL (reference sequence). Trimming took 0 bases from V and 6 from J, leaving 10 bases between them. The CDR3 length is 14 residues. The CDR3: CASSQEIFQDTQYF. In DNA form, the CDR3 reads TGTGCCAGCAGCCAAGAGATTTTCCAGGATACGCAGTATTTT.

V gene TRBV9 combines with J gene TRBJ2-1; D is possibly TRBD1 (5 bases). Germline CDR1 is SGDLS and CDR2 is YYNGEE. This CDR3 has 15 amino acids. V lost 2 bases to trimming and J lost 0 bases, with 9 bases between them. The CDR3 protein is CASSVGQGSYNEQFF. CDR3 in DNA: TGTGCCAGCAGCGTCGGGCAGGGCTCCTACAATGAGCAGTTCTTC.

V and J are TRBV7-2 and TRBJ1-6; 9 bases fit TRBD1. This CDR3 has 15 amino acids. From germline, CDR1 is SGHTA and CDR2 FQGNSA. The J segment lost 7 bases and the V segment lost 4 bases, leaving 5 bases of the junction unmatched. CDR3 coding DNA: TGTGCCAGCAGCTCGGGACAGGGCCCGAATTCACCCCTCCACTTT. Its protein is CASSSGQGPNSPLHF.

The chain couples TRBV27 to TRBJ1-6; D is undetermined. Germline V gene lookup returns CDR1 MNHEY and CDR2 SMNVEV (reference sequence). Trimming stripped 5 bases from V and 1 base from J, with 6 bases between. This CDR3 contains 14 residues. Written as DNA, the CDR3 is TGTGCCAGCAGTCCCGCTTCCTATAATTCACCCCTCCACTTT. Its translation is CASSPASYNSPLHF.

The rearrangement joins TRBV12-3 or TRBV12-4 to TRBJ2-1; 9 positions match TRBD2. Germline trimming cut 5 bases from V and 6 bases from J; bases unmatched to any gene: 8. This CDR3 region has 15 residues. CDR3 in DNA: TGTGCCAGCAGTCTGGGACTAGCAGAAGGCAATGAGCAGTTCTTC. Amino acid sequence: CASSLGLAEGNEQFF.

This chain uses TRBV4-2 with TRBJ2-1; TRBD2 matches 9 bases. CDR1 and CDR2 from the germline V gene are LGHNA and YNFKEQ. V dropped 4 bases and J dropped 4; count of bases not matched to a gene: 11. The CDR3 consists of 17 residues. CDR3 in amino acids: CASSLQANSGRYNEQFF. The CDR3 DNA follows: TGTGCCAGCAGCCTCCAGGCAAATAGCGGGAGATACAATGAGCAGTTCTTC.

The chain employs TRBV29-1 and TRBJ1-1; a weak D match, TRBD1 (5 bases). Trimming took off 6 bases at V and 4 bases at J, with 15 bases between the two ends. Germline-derived CDR1 and CDR2 are SQVTM and ANQGSEA. CDR3 length: 13 amino acids. The CDR3, as DNA: TGCAGCGTCGGGGACGGAGGTGGCACTGAAGCTTTCTTT. Its protein product is CSVGDGGGTEAFF. Full variable domain (rest looked up from reference TRBV29-1 and TRBJ1-1): SAVISQKPSRDICQRGTSLTIQCQVDSQVTMMFWYRQQPGQSLTLIATANQGSEATYESGFVIDKFPISRPNLTFSTLTVSNMSPEDSSIYLCSVGDGGGTEAFFGQGTRLTVV.

J is TRBJ1-2 and V is TRBV3-1; D is unclear. Germline-derived CDR1 and CDR2 are LGHDT and YNNKEL (reference sequence). The V end was cut by 6 bases, the J end by 3 bases, with 17 bases between. There are 15 residues in the CDR3. DNA for the CDR3: TGTGCCAGCAGATGGGGAGGGAACCGGGACTATGGCTACACCTTC. Its protein product is CASRWGGNRDYGYTF.

The gene calls are TRBV3-1 and TRBJ2-7; D gene unclear. Germline V gene data show CDR1 as LGHDT and CDR2 as YNNKEL (reference sequence). This CDR3 has 13 residues. V lost 1 base to trimming and J lost 4 bases, with 8 bases between them. The CDR3 sequence: CASSQVTSYEQYF. The CDR3 DNA is TGTGCCAGCAGCCAAGTCACCTCTTACGAGCAGTACTTC.

V is TRBV5-1 and J is TRBJ2-5, with D tentatively TRBD1 (5 bases). CDR1 and CDR2 (germline): SGHRS, YFSETQ. CDR3 size: 13 residues. The V end lost 1 base, the J end lost 3 bases, and 7 bases lay between the germline ends. The CDR3: CASSLLGEETQYF. The CDR3 DNA follows: TGCGCCAGCAGCTTGCTAGGGGAAGAGACCCAGTACTTC.

The CDR3 DNA reads as TGTGCCAGCAGCGTCGGGCTCCAAGAGACCCAGTACTTC. Protein product: CASSVGLQETQYF. This chain links TRBV9 with TRBJ2-5; the D is unclear. The CDR3 totals 13 residues. Germline CDR1 and CDR2: SGDLS and YYNGEE. Trimming shortened V by 2 bases and J by 1 base, and 6 bases separated the two germline ends.

V gene TRBV6-1 combines with J gene TRBJ2-6; D is unclear. CDR3 length: 16 amino acids. Germline V gene data show CDR1 as MNHNS and CDR2 as SASEGT. Trimming took off 4 bases at V and 0 bases at J, with 10 bases between the two ends. Here the CDR3 reads CASSAQLPSGANVLTF. CDR3 nucleotide sequence: TGTGCCAGCAGTGCCCAACTCCCCTCTGGGGCCAACGTCCTGACTTTC.